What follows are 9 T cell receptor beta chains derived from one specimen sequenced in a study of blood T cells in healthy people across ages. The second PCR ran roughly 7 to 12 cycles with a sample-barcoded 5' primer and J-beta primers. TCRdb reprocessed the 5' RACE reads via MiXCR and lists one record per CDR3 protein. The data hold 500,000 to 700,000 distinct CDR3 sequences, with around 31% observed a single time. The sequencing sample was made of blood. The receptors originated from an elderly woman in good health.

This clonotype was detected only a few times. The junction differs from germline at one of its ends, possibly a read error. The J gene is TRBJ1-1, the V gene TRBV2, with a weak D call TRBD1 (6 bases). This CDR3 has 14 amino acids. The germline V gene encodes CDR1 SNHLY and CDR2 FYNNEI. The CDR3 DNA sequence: TGTGCCAGCAGTGGTAGCCGGACAGACACTGAAGCTTTTTTT. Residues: CASSGSRTDTEAFF.

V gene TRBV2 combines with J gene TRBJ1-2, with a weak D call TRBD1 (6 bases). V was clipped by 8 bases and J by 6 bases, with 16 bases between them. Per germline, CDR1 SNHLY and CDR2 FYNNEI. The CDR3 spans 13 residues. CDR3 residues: CASSGDGQNGYTF. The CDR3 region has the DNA TGTGCCAGCTCAGGGGACGGACAGAATGGCTACACCTTC.

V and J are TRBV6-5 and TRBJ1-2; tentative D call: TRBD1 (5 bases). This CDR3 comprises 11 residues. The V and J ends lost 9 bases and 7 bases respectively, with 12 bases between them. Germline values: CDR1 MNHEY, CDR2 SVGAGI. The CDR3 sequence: CASQGGGGYTF. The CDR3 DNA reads TGTGCCAGTCAGGGAGGCGGTGGCTACACCTTC.

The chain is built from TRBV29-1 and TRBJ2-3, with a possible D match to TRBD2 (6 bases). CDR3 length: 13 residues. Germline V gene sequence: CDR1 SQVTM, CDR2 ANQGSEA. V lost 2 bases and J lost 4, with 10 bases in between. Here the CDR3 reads CSVETPGADTQYF. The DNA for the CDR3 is TGCAGCGTTGAAACACCGGGGGCAGATACGCAGTATTTT.

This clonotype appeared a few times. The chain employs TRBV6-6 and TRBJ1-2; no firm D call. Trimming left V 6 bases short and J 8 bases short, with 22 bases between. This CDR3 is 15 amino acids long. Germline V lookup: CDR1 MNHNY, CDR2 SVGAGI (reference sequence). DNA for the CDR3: TGTGCCAGCAGCCTAACGAGAGGGCCCCCCGAGGGCTACACCTTC. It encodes CASSLTRGPPEGYTF.

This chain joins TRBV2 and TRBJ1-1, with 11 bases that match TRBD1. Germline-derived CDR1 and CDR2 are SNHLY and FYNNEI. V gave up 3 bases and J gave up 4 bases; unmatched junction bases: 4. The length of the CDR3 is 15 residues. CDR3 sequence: CASSEGGTGGTEAFF. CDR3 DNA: TGTGCCAGCAGTGAGGGGGGGACAGGGGGCACTGAAGCTTTCTTT.

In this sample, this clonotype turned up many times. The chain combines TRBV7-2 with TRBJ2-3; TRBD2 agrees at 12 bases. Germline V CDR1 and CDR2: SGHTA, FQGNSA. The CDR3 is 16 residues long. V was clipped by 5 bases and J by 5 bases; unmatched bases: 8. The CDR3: CASSTRLAGARDTQYF. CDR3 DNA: TGTGCCAGCAGCACTCGACTAGCGGGGGCGAGAGATACGCAGTATTTT.

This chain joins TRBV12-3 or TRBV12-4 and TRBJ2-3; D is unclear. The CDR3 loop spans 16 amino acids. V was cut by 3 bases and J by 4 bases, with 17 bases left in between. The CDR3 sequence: CASSFRPNLPSDTQYF. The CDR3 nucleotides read TGTGCCAGCAGTTTTCGGCCGAACCTCCCTTCAGATACGCAGTATTTT.

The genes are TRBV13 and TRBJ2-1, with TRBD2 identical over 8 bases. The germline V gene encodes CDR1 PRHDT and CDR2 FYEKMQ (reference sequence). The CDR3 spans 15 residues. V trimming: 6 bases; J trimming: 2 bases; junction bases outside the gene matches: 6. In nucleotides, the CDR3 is TGTGCCAGCAGGGGGACCGGGAGGGCCTACAATGAGCAGTTCTTC. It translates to CASRGTGRAYNEQFF. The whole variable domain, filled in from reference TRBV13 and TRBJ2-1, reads AAGVIQSPRHLIKEKRETATLKCYPIPRHDTVYWYQQGPGQDPQFLISFYEKMQSDKGSIPDRFSAQQFSDYHSELNMSSLELGDSALYFCASRGTGRAYNEQFFGPGTRLTVL.